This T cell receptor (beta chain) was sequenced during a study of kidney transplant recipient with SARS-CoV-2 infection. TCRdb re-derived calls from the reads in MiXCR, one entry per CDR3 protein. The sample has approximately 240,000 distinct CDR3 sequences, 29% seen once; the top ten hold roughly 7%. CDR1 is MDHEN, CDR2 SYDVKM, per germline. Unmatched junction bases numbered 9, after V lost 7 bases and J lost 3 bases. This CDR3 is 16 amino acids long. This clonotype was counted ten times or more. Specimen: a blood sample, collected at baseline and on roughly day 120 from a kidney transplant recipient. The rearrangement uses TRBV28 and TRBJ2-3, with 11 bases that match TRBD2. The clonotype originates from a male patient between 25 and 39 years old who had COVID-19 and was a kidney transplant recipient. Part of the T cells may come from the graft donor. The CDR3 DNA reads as TGTGCCAGCACGGGTCTAGCGGGAGGAGGGACAGATACGCAGTATTTT. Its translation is CASTGLAGGGTDTQYF.